Each of the 20 T cell receptor beta chains below was sequenced from the same sample in a study of blood T cell repertoires in COVID-19 (TCRdb year 2020). Library preparation was by the immunoSEQ multiplex PCR assay. The immuneACCESS repertoire file appears here via TCRdb, limited to in-frame rearrangements. These files lack a portion of the clones; in checked studies, under half of the deficit traces to unresolved V genes, and the cause of the others is not known. Here the sample has under 200,000 clones; about four fifths occur a single time. The leading ten clones occupy 10% to 15% of the sample. Sequenced: peripheral blood. Receptors were obtained from a man in his 70s who had recovered from COVID-19.

This chain connects TRBV11-3 to TRBJ2-1; 7 bases fit TRBD2. This CDR3 is built from 18 residues. J was trimmed by 0 bases and V by 1 base; bases with no gene match: 9. Germline lookup yields CDR1 SGHNT and CDR2 YENEEA. The DNA of the CDR3 is TGTGCCAGCAGCTTAGGTTCAACTAGCGAGAGCTCCTACAATGAGCAGTTCTTC. Translated, it gives CASSLGSTSESSYNEQFF.

This clone showed up just once. The chain recombines TRBV28 with TRBJ2-6; the D gene is possibly TRBD1 (5 bases). The V gene's germline CDR1 is MDHEN and CDR2 SYDVKM. Trimming took 6 bases from V and 0 from J, leaving 12 bases between them. The CDR3 covers 16 residues. The CDR3 bases are TGTGCCAGCAGGCTAGGGGTCTACTCTGGGGCCAACGTCCTGACTTTC. This translates into CASRLGVYSGANVLTF. The variable domain in full, with the rest retrieved from reference TRBV28 and TRBJ2-6, is DVKVTQSSRYLVKRTGEKVFLECVQDMDHENMFWYRQDPGLGLRLIYFSYDVKMKEKGDIPEGYSVSREKKERFSLILESASTNQTSMYLCASRLGVYSGANVLTFGAGSRLTVL.

The chain employs TRBV4-3 and TRBJ1-3; D is perhaps TRBD1 (5 bases). The CDR3 is made up of 17 amino acids. Deletions cut 1 base from V and 4 bases from J, with 17 bases between. Germline assignment: CDR1 LGHNA and CDR2 YSLEER. CDR3 sequence: CASSQGVWGVDGNTIYF. In DNA form, the CDR3 reads TGCGCCAGCAGCCAAGGTGTTTGGGGGGTGGACGGAAACACCATATATTTT.

The chain employs TRBV3-1 (or the pseudogene TRBV3-2) and TRBJ1-3; 7 bases line up with TRBD1. The CDR3 runs to 16 residues. Unmatched junction bases numbered 7, after V lost 5 bases and J lost 0 bases. CDR1 is LGHDT and CDR2 is YNNKEL in the germline V gene (reference sequence). Written as DNA, the CDR3 is TGTGCCAGCAGCAGGGGGACAGCTAACTCTGGAAACACCATATATTTT. Protein product: CASSRGTANSGNTIYF.

This clone was counted only a few times. The chain recombines TRBV18 with TRBJ2-7; no firm D call. The CDR3 length is 14 residues. V lost 1 base, J lost 3 bases, and 10 bases lay in between. The germline CDR1 and CDR2 sequences are KGHSH and LQKENI. CDR3 sequence: CASSPLNTHYEQYF. CDR3 DNA: TGTGCCAGCTCACCACTGAACACCCACTACGAGCAGTACTTC.

The V and J genes are TRBV5-3 and TRBJ2-7; 9 bases align to TRBD1. TRBV5-3 falls under the ORF class, with uncertain function. J lost 7 bases, V lost 5 bases, and 13 bases had no gene match. The CDR3 contains 15 residues. CDR3 loop: CARRASGQGTREQYF. The CDR3 DNA reads TGTGCCAGAAGAGCTTCGGGACAGGGTACGAGGGAGCAGTACTTC.

The J gene is TRBJ2-3, the V gene TRBV7-9; no clear D. This CDR3 spans 14 amino acids. Germline V gene sequence: CDR1 SEHNR, CDR2 FQNEAQ (reference sequence). Trimming took 6 bases from V and 0 from J, leaving 10 bases between them. Here the CDR3 reads CASSPQSSTDTQYF. The CDR3 nucleotides read TGTGCCAGCAGTCCACAGAGCAGCACAGATACGCAGTATTTT.

V and J are TRBV5-6 and TRBJ1-2; 9 bases are shared with TRBD1. Looked up from germline, CDR1 is SGHDT and CDR2 is YYEEEE. The CDR3 has 14 residues. J lost 6 bases, V lost 1 base, and 4 bases had no gene match. DNA for the CDR3: TGTGCCAGCAGCTTGAGACAGGGGGAAGATGGCTACACCTTC. As protein: CASSLRQGEDGYTF.

The chain links TRBV7-2 to TRBJ2-7; TRBD2 is a possible D gene (6 bases). Trimming took 2 bases from V and 2 from J, leaving 10 bases between them. Germline loops: CDR1 SGHTA, CDR2 FQGNSA. This CDR3 is built from 14 residues. The CDR3 spells CASSLMGLAYEQYF. Here the CDR3 DNA reads TGTGCCAGCAGCTTAATGGGACTCGCCTACGAGCAGTACTTC.

This clone has only one observation. The V call is TRBV19, the J call TRBJ2-2; possible D gene TRBD1, 6 bases. Germline V gene data show CDR1 as LNHDA and CDR2 as SQIVND (reference sequence). Trimming took off 4 bases at V and 6 bases at J, with 12 bases between the two ends. The CDR3 is 14 residues long. The chain's CDR3 is CASSSNRAPGELFF. DNA of the CDR3: TGTGCCAGTAGTAGTAACAGGGCGCCCGGGGAGCTGTTTTTT.

This chain links TRBV7-8 with TRBJ2-7; TRBD1 aligns across 7 bases. CDR3 length equals 15 residues. Germline assignment: CDR1 SGHVS and CDR2 FQNEAQ. The trim removed 1 base at V and 0 bases at J, leaving 3 bases unmatched. Here the CDR3 DNA reads TGTGCCAGCAGCTTAGGGGGACAGTTCTCCTACGAGCAGTACTTC. Residues: CASSLGGQFSYEQYF.

The rearrangement joins TRBV28 to TRBJ1-1; 10 nucleotides line up with TRBD1. CDR3 size: 16 residues. V was pared by 6 bases and J by 0 bases, with 7 bases of the junction left unmatched. Germline V gene data show CDR1 as MDHEN and CDR2 as SYDVKM. CDR3 region: CASRLPGQGVNTEAFF. CDR3 nucleotide sequence: TGTGCCAGCAGGCTACCTGGACAGGGGGTGAACACTGAAGCTTTCTTT.

The J gene is TRBJ2-3, the V gene TRBV10-1, with TRBD2 as a possible D gene (6 bases). The CDR3 is 14 residues long. Trimming left V 2 bases short and J 0 bases short, with 6 bases between. Germline V gene data show CDR1 as WNHNN and CDR2 as SYGVQD (reference sequence). In DNA, the CDR3 is TGCGCCAGCAGTGAGGGGGGGAGCACAGATACGCAGTATTTT. Translated, it gives CASSEGGSTDTQYF.

V gene TRBV5-1 combines with J gene TRBJ2-5, with 8 bases fitting TRBD1. CDR1 SGHRS and CDR2 YFSETQ come from the germline V gene. J gave up 7 bases and V 0 bases, and 11 bases lay outside the gene matches. The CDR3 spans 16 residues. This chain's CDR3 is CASSLGGPTGGWTQYF. DNA of the CDR3: TGCGCCAGCAGCTTGGGGGGCCCAACAGGGGGTTGGACCCAGTACTTC.

The gene calls are TRBV29-1 and TRBJ1-4, with D perhaps TRBD1 (5 bases). Germline-derived CDR1 and CDR2 are SQVTM and ANQGSEA. The CDR3 covers 15 residues. The V end lost 3 bases, the J end lost 3 bases, and 14 bases lay between the germline ends. The CDR3 DNA reads as TGCAGCGTTGAGGCTCAGGGTGGGGCTAATGAAAAACTGTTTTTT. Amino acids: CSVEAQGGANEKLFF. The full variable domain, with the rest looked up from reference TRBV29-1 and TRBJ1-4, is SAVISQKPSRDICQRGTSLTIQCQVDSQVTMMFWYRQQPGQSLTLIATANQGSEATYESGFVIDKFPISRPNLTFSTLTVSNMSPEDSSIYLCSVEAQGGANEKLFFGSGTQLSVL.

Concerning this clone: This same CDR3 is encoded by further DNA sequences in the sample. The CDR3 DNA is TGTGCCAGTAGTACTCAGGGAAACACTGAAGCTTTCTTT. Its protein is CASSTQGNTEAFF. The chain uses TRBV19 and TRBJ1-1; D might be TRBD1 (5 bases). The CDR3 has 13 residues. Trimming removed 4 bases from V and 2 bases from J, with 8 bases in between. In germline, CDR1 is LNHDA, CDR2 SQIVND (reference sequence).

The chain joins TRBV27 to TRBJ1-6, with 9 positions matching TRBD1. Germline V gene sequence: CDR1 MNHEY, CDR2 SMNVEV (reference sequence). The CDR3 loop spans 16 amino acids. V dropped 5 bases and J dropped 10; count of bases not matched to a gene: 12. CDR3 nucleotide sequence: TGTGCCAGCAGTCCTTGGCGGGGACAGGGAGGATCACCCCTCCACTTT. Its protein is CASSPWRGQGGSPLHF.

Only a few counts were recorded for this clone. The gene calls are TRBV5-5 and TRBJ2-3; TRBD2 agrees at 10 bases. Germline V lookup: CDR1 SGHKS, CDR2 YYEKEE (reference sequence). V gave up 4 bases and J gave up 4 bases; unmatched junction bases: 12. The length of the CDR3 is 17 residues. The CDR3 sequence is CASSQVASGSAPDTQYF. As DNA, the CDR3 is TGTGCCAGCAGCCAGGTCGCTAGCGGGAGTGCCCCAGATACGCAGTATTTT. The whole variable domain, remainder taken from reference TRBV5-5 and TRBJ2-3, is DAGVTQSPTHLIKTRGQQVTLRCSPISGHKSVSWYQQVLGQGPQFIFQYYEKEERGRGNFPDRFSARQFPNYSSELNVNALLLGDSALYLCASSQVASGSAPDTQYFGPGTRLTVL.

The chain carries TRBV12-3 or TRBV12-4 and TRBJ2-7; TRBD1 is a possible D gene (5 bases). Trimming shortened V by 2 bases and J by 5 bases, and 7 bases separated the two germline ends. The CDR3 length is 12 residues. The CDR3 region is CASSLRGHEQYF. CDR3 DNA sequence: TGTGCCAGCAGTTTAAGGGGCCACGAGCAGTACTTC.

This chain links TRBV3-1 (or the pseudogene TRBV3-2) with TRBJ1-3; D possibly corresponds to TRBD1 (5 bases). Trimming left V 7 bases short and J 3 bases short, with 10 bases between. The CDR3 runs to 13 residues. CDR1 and CDR2 from the germline V gene are LGHDT and YNNKEL (reference sequence). The CDR3: CASKAGNGNTIYF. DNA for the CDR3: TGTGCCAGCAAGGCAGGGAATGGAAACACCATATATTTT.